The rows below give T cell receptor beta chains drawn from one sample of a study. One entry per CDR3 protein, called by TCRdb with MiXCR from the RT-PCR reads. The sample contains fewer than 800,000 distinct CDR3 sequences, around 14% of which appear only once. The sequenced sample was memory CD4+ T cells from blood. These receptors originate from a female donor in good health, serving as a healthy control. Each CDR3 is given with its conserved first and last residue. Fields, in order: D gene, J gene, V gene, clone size, CDR3 length, CDR3 protein, CDR3 DNA. The D gene is left open where the match is weak. Some rows mark clone size as missing; the rest say once, few, many or name a class of expanded clone.

d_gene: -
j_gene: TRBJ1-2
v_gene: TRBV6-5
abundance: few
len: 15
CDR3aa: CASSYARGVDYGYTF
CDR3nt: TGTGCCAGCAGTTACGCGAGGGGAGTTGACTATGGCTACACCTTC

d_gene: -
j_gene: TRBJ2-1
v_gene: TRBV15
abundance: -
len: 13
CDR3aa: CATGSPRGNEQFF
CDR3nt: TGTGCCACGGGGTCCCCCCGCGGCAATGAGCAGTTCTTC

d_gene: -
j_gene: TRBJ1-4
v_gene: TRBV28
abundance: -
len: 15
CDR3aa: CASSSHGELNEKLFF
CDR3nt: TGTGCCAGCAGCTCCCACGGAGAGCTTAATGAAAAACTGTTTTTT

d_gene: -
j_gene: TRBJ2-3
v_gene: TRBV30
abundance: -
len: 13
CDR3aa: CAWRVHLTDTQYF
CDR3nt: TGTGCCTGGAGGGTTCACCTTACAGATACGCAGTATTTT

d_gene: -
j_gene: TRBJ1-1
v_gene: TRBV19
abundance: -
len: 15
CDR3aa: CASSIVPPTFTEAFF
CDR3nt: TGTGCCAGTAGTATAGTCCCTCCGACTTTCACTGAAGCTTTCTTT

d_gene: -
j_gene: TRBJ1-1
v_gene: TRBV12-3/TRBV12-4
abundance: -
len: 13
CDR3aa: CASSLFRDTEAFF
CDR3nt: TGTGCCAGCAGTTTATTTAGGGACACTGAAGCTTTCTTT

d_gene: -
j_gene: TRBJ2-1
v_gene: TRBV30
abundance: -
len: 13
CDR3aa: CAWSLTGPISQFF
CDR3nt: TGTGCCTGGAGTCTGACAGGTCCTATTTCGCAGTTCTTC

d_gene: -
j_gene: TRBJ2-5
v_gene: TRBV12-3/TRBV12-4
abundance: many
len: 14
CDR3aa: CASRRAVNGETQYF
CDR3nt: TGTGCCAGCAGACGGGCCGTAAACGGGGAGACCCAGTACTTC

d_gene: TRBD1
j_gene: TRBJ2-3
v_gene: TRBV7-2
abundance: -
len: 15
CDR3aa: CASSSQGAETDTQYF
CDR3nt: TGTGCCAGCAGCTCACAGGGGGCAGAGACAGATACGCAGTATTTT

d_gene: TRBD1
j_gene: TRBJ2-7
v_gene: TRBV13
abundance: few
len: 16
CDR3aa: CASSLGRPGQGYEQYF
CDR3nt: TGTGCCAGCAGCTTAGGGCGACCGGGACAGGGCTACGAGCAGTACTTC

d_gene: -
j_gene: TRBJ2-7
v_gene: TRBV6-5
abundance: once
len: 15
CDR3aa: CASSYSSATSYEQYF
CDR3nt: TGTGCCAGCAGTTACTCGTCGGCCACATCCTACGAGCAGTACTTC

d_gene: -
j_gene: TRBJ2-1
v_gene: TRBV6-1
abundance: many
len: 13
CDR3aa: CASSVLASGEQFF
CDR3nt: TGTGCCAGCAGTGTTCTAGCGAGCGGAGAGCAGTTCTTC

d_gene: TRBD1
j_gene: TRBJ2-1
v_gene: TRBV7-9
abundance: many
len: 14
CDR3aa: CASSPGQGKDEQFF
CDR3nt: TGTGCCAGCAGCCCCGGACAGGGGAAGGATGAGCAGTTCTTC

d_gene: -
j_gene: TRBJ2-7
v_gene: TRBV28
abundance: few
len: 13
CDR3aa: CASSLWTTYEQYF
CDR3nt: TGTGCCAGCAGTTTATGGACAACCTACGAGCAGTACTTC

d_gene: TRBD2
j_gene: TRBJ2-5
v_gene: TRBV5-1
abundance: few
len: 14
CDR3aa: CASRPAGGLETQYF
CDR3nt: TGCGCCAGCAGACCAGCGGGGGGCCTAGAGACCCAGTACTTC

d_gene: -
j_gene: TRBJ2-2
v_gene: TRBV28
abundance: -
len: 14
CDR3aa: CASSLGWVAGELFF
CDR3nt: TGTGCCAGCAGTTTGGGTTGGGTGGCCGGGGAGCTGTTTTTT

d_gene: -
j_gene: TRBJ2-5
v_gene: TRBV5-6
abundance: many
len: 14
CDR3aa: CASSPDQHQETQYF
CDR3nt: TGTGCCAGCAGCCCGGACCAACACCAAGAGACCCAGTACTTC

d_gene: -
j_gene: TRBJ2-1
v_gene: TRBV20-1
abundance: few
len: 15
CDR3aa: CSAPPGRYLYNEQFF
CDR3nt: TGCAGTGCCCCTCCCGGACGTTACCTCTACAATGAGCAGTTCTTC

d_gene: TRBD1
j_gene: TRBJ1-1
v_gene: TRBV20-1
abundance: few
len: 13
CDR3aa: CSARRDRGTEAFF
CDR3nt: TGCAGTGCTCGCCGGGACAGGGGGACTGAAGCTTTCTTT

d_gene: -
j_gene: TRBJ2-1
v_gene: TRBV9
abundance: many
len: 15
CDR3aa: CASSKDPGLRDEQFF
CDR3nt: TGTGCCAGCAGCAAAGACCCTGGCCTACGGGATGAGCAGTTCTTC

d_gene: TRBD2
j_gene: TRBJ2-1
v_gene: TRBV24-1
abundance: -
len: 14
CDR3aa: CATSDRLAGGEQFF
CDR3nt: TGTGCCACCAGTGACCGACTAGCGGGGGGAGAGCAGTTCTTC

d_gene: -
j_gene: TRBJ2-3
v_gene: TRBV10-3
abundance: -
len: 14
CDR3aa: CAISVQTPTDTQYF
CDR3nt: TGTGCCATCAGCGTACAGACACCCACAGATACGCAGTATTTT

d_gene: TRBD1
j_gene: TRBJ1-2
v_gene: TRBV28
abundance: few
len: 17
CDR3aa: CASSSLNRDRGNYGYTF
CDR3nt: TGTGCCAGCAGTTCCCTCAACCGGGACAGGGGTAACTATGGCTACACCTTC

d_gene: TRBD2
j_gene: TRBJ2-1
v_gene: TRBV15
abundance: few
len: 17
CDR3aa: CATSRAGSGTVGDEQFF
CDR3nt: TGTGCCACCAGCAGAGCGGGTAGCGGGACGGTAGGGGATGAGCAGTTCTTC

d_gene: TRBD2
j_gene: TRBJ2-1
v_gene: TRBV5-1
abundance: -
len: 16
CDR3aa: CASSQQAGGSYNEQFF
CDR3nt: TGCGCCAGCTCCCAACAAGCGGGAGGGTCCTACAATGAGCAGTTCTTC

d_gene: -
j_gene: TRBJ1-5
v_gene: TRBV20-1
abundance: -
len: 16
CDR3aa: CSAREDKAWSNQPQHF
CDR3nt: TGCAGTGCTAGAGAGGATAAAGCTTGGAGCAATCAGCCCCAGCATTTT

d_gene: -
j_gene: TRBJ2-7
v_gene: TRBV3-1
abundance: -
len: 15
CDR3aa: CASSQGAGLSYEQYF
CDR3nt: TGTGCCAGCAGCCAAGGGGCCGGACTCTCCTACGAGCAGTACTTC

d_gene: TRBD2
j_gene: TRBJ2-1
v_gene: TRBV20-1
abundance: many
len: 16
CDR3aa: CSARDPLAGDYNEQFF
CDR3nt: TGCAGTGCTAGAGATCCACTAGCGGGGGACTACAATGAGCAGTTCTTC

d_gene: -
j_gene: TRBJ2-1
v_gene: TRBV7-3
abundance: -
len: 12
CDR3aa: CASNRDSGEQFF
CDR3nt: TGTGCCAGCAACCGGGATTCGGGTGAGCAGTTCTTC

d_gene: -
j_gene: TRBJ2-3
v_gene: TRBV6-5
abundance: few
len: 13
CDR3aa: CASRYAGSPTQYF
CDR3nt: TGTGCCAGCAGGTACGCTGGAAGCCCTACGCAGTATTTT

d_gene: TRBD1
j_gene: TRBJ2-7
v_gene: TRBV28
abundance: -
len: 12
CDR3aa: CASRRQGWEQYF
CDR3nt: TGTGCCAGCAGACGACAGGGTTGGGAGCAGTACTTC

d_gene: -
j_gene: TRBJ1-6
v_gene: TRBV18
abundance: -
len: 14
CDR3aa: CASSPGGDNSPLHF
CDR3nt: TGTGCCAGCTCACCTGGCGGGGACAATTCACCCCTCCACTTT

d_gene: -
j_gene: TRBJ2-5
v_gene: TRBV7-6
abundance: -
len: 13
CDR3aa: CASSFGGSKTQYF
CDR3nt: TGTGCCAGCAGCTTTGGGGGGTCAAAGACCCAGTACTTC

d_gene: TRBD1
j_gene: TRBJ2-3
v_gene: TRBV15
abundance: many
len: 15
CDR3aa: CATSRDGQVTDTQYF
CDR3nt: TGTGCCACCAGCAGAGATGGACAGGTCACAGATACGCAGTATTTT

d_gene: TRBD1
j_gene: TRBJ1-1
v_gene: TRBV6-5
abundance: few
len: 17
CDR3aa: CASSSDRGASMNTEAFF
CDR3nt: TGTGCCAGCAGTTCGGACAGGGGGGCATCCATGAACACTGAAGCTTTCTTT

d_gene: -
j_gene: TRBJ1-3
v_gene: TRBV11-2
abundance: many
len: 11
CDR3aa: CASSQNGRPNF
CDR3nt: TGTGCCAGCAGCCAAAATGGACGCCCGAATTTT

d_gene: -
j_gene: TRBJ1-6
v_gene: TRBV7-3
abundance: few
len: 14
CDR3aa: CASSFRDGVSPLHF
CDR3nt: TGTGCCAGCAGCTTCAGGGATGGGGTTTCACCCCTCCACTTT

d_gene: TRBD1
j_gene: TRBJ1-2
v_gene: TRBV6-5
abundance: many
len: 14
CDR3aa: CASSPGQVAYGYTF
CDR3nt: TGTGCCAGCAGCCCAGGACAGGTCGCCTATGGCTACACCTTC

d_gene: TRBD1
j_gene: TRBJ1-5
v_gene: TRBV15
abundance: many
len: 13
CDR3aa: CATSRPGQGTQHF
CDR3nt: TGTGCCACCAGCAGACCGGGACAGGGGACCCAGCATTTT

d_gene: -
j_gene: TRBJ2-5
v_gene: TRBV5-1
abundance: many
len: 13
CDR3aa: CASSLERVETQYF
CDR3nt: TGCGCCAGCAGCCTTGAACGCGTAGAGACCCAGTACTTC

d_gene: TRBD1
j_gene: TRBJ1-6
v_gene: TRBV20-1
abundance: -
len: 20
CDR3aa: CSARESITLTGSSYNSPLHF
CDR3nt: TGCAGTGCTAGAGAGTCCATTACATTGACAGGGAGCTCCTATAATTCACCCCTCCACTTT

d_gene: -
j_gene: TRBJ1-1
v_gene: TRBV5-1
abundance: -
len: 14
CDR3aa: CASAPGGSNTEAFF
CDR3nt: TGCGCCAGCGCTCCAGGCGGATCGAACACTGAAGCTTTCTTT

d_gene: -
j_gene: TRBJ2-7
v_gene: TRBV3-1
abundance: many
len: 13
CDR3aa: CASSRFGGDEQYF
CDR3nt: TGTGCCAGCAGCCGCTTTGGAGGGGACGAGCAGTACTTC

d_gene: TRBD1
j_gene: TRBJ2-7
v_gene: TRBV4-3
abundance: -
len: 18
CDR3aa: CASSQDPDWGQGAREQYF
CDR3nt: TGCGCCAGCAGCCAAGACCCGGACTGGGGACAGGGGGCTCGTGAGCAGTACTTC

d_gene: -
j_gene: TRBJ1-2
v_gene: TRBV28
abundance: -
len: 12
CDR3aa: CASSLYREGYTF
CDR3nt: TGTGCCAGCAGTTTGTACAGGGAGGGCTACACCTTC

d_gene: TRBD1
j_gene: TRBJ2-3
v_gene: TRBV20-1
abundance: many
len: 15
CDR3aa: CSAAPRDRATDTQYF
CDR3nt: TGCAGTGCTGCTCCCAGGGACAGGGCCACAGATACGCAGTATTTT